The 25 T cell receptor beta chains below come from one sample, sequenced in a study of regulatory T cells in long-lasting Graves disease. CDR3-region Arm-PCR and iRepertoire HTBI primers produced the TCR beta libraries. TCRdb called the multiplex PCR reads again in MiXCR, with one record for every CDR3 protein. The sample carries 400,000 to 500,000 distinct CDR3 sequences, 14% recorded once. Time point given: newly diagnosed GD, antithyroid drugs for less than 3 months. TCR sequences were obtained from RNA taken from PBMCs. The same data also contributed to another study, on T cells in Graves' hyperthyroidism and ophthalmopathy.

This specimen was peripheral blood mononuclear cells (PBMCs), taken at new diagnosis, from a patient treated with antithyroid drugs. The receptors here all came from a woman aged 50 to 60 with Graves disease.

The chain carries TRBV4-2 and TRBJ2-3, with D maybe TRBD2 (5 bases). The germline V and J ends were trimmed by 1 base and 6 bases, with 20 bases remaining between them. Germline CDR1 reads LGHNA; CDR2 reads YNFKEQ. The CDR3 spans 17 residues. For the CDR3, the DNA is TGTGCCAGCAGCCAAGGAGGGTTGAGAGCCCGTGGGGATACGCAGTATTTT. Amino acids: CASSQGGLRARGDTQYF.

V gene TRBV19 combines with J gene TRBJ2-1, with D perhaps given as TRBD1 or TRBD2 (5 bases each). Trimming removed 6 bases at V and 2 bases at J, with 14 bases between. The CDR3 runs 15 residues. Germline lookup yields CDR1 LNHDA and CDR2 SQIVND (reference sequence). CDR3 residues: CASSDRDAPYNEQFF. The CDR3 nucleotides read TGTGCCAGTAGCGACCGGGACGCCCCCTACAATGAGCAGTTCTTC.

This clonotype was seen ten or more times. The genes are TRBV16 and TRBJ2-7; 7 bases fit TRBD1. The germline V gene has CDR1 KGHSY and CDR2 FQNENV. The CDR3 runs 13 residues. V was clipped by 6 bases and J by 0 bases; unmatched bases: 2. The CDR3 nucleotides read TGTGCCAGCAGTCAGGGGGACTCCTACGAGCAGTACTTC. This encodes CASSQGDSYEQYF.

V gene TRBV4-1 combines with J gene TRBJ2-3, with 10 bases fitting TRBD2. The V gene end was trimmed by 4 bases and the J gene end by 1 base; junction bases not matched to a gene: 8. This CDR3 is 17 amino acids long. The germline gives CDR1 MGHRA, CDR2 YSYEKL. CDR3 coding DNA: TGCGCCAGCAGCCCATCTTGGACTAGCGGTCGCACAGATACGCAGTATTTT. The encoded protein is CASSPSWTSGRTDTQYF.

The chain employs TRBV6-1 and TRBJ2-1; TRBD2 matches at 9 bases. V dropped 5 bases and J dropped 3; count of bases not matched to a gene: 5. This CDR3 is 15 amino acids long. Germline V gives CDR1 MNHNS, CDR2 SASEGT. The CDR3 DNA reads TGTGCCAGCAGTAAATTAGCGGGAGACTACAATGAGCAGTTCTTC. This encodes CASSKLAGDYNEQFF.

This clonotype was counted a few times. The chain joins TRBV14 to TRBJ2-1; tentative D call: TRBD1 (6 bases). Per germline, CDR1 SGHDN and CDR2 FVKESK. V lost 4 bases to trimming and J lost 7 bases, with 11 bases between them. The CDR3 sequence is 13 residues long. Here the CDR3 reads CASSPQGRNEQFF. As DNA, the CDR3 is TGTGCCAGCAGCCCACAGGGTAGGAATGAGCAGTTCTTC.

This clonotype was found many times. This chain links TRBV6-2 or TRBV6-3 with TRBJ1-5, with D perhaps TRBD1 (5 bases). This CDR3 is built from 15 residues. CDR1 is MNHEY and CDR2 is SVGEGT in the germline V gene. V was clipped by 7 bases and J by 7 bases, with 20 bases between them. In nucleotides, the CDR3 is TGTGCCAGCATCAAAGGGGCCACCCAACGCCAGCCCCAGCATTTT. It encodes CASIKGATQRQPQHF.

This clonotype occurred a few times. The V call is TRBV12-3 or TRBV12-4, the J call TRBJ1-4; D unclear. This CDR3 region has 13 residues. V was clipped by 2 bases and J by 9 bases, with 10 bases between them. The CDR3 DNA reads TGTGCCAGCAGTTTAAGAGGGCCCAAAAAACTGTTTTTT. Its translation is CASSLRGPKKLFF.

CDR3 in amino acids: CATHWEPTYNEQFF. In DNA form, the CDR3 reads TGTGCCACCCACTGGGAGCCCACATACAATGAGCAGTTCTTC. The genes are TRBV10-3 and TRBJ2-1; TRBD2 might be the D (5 bases). Germline V lookup: CDR1 ENHRY, CDR2 SYGVKD. V lost 10 bases, J lost 4 bases, and 17 bases lay in between. CDR3 length: 14 amino acids.

This clonotype was observed many times. The genes are TRBV30 and TRBJ1-1, with TRBD1 matching over 7 bases. The CDR3 loop spans 13 amino acids. V gave up 3 bases and J gave up 10 bases; unmatched junction bases: 11. Germline assignment: CDR1 GTSNPN and CDR2 SVGIG (reference sequence). DNA of the CDR3: TGTGCCTGGAGAGGCAGGGGGTCCGGGGGAGCTTTCTTT. Amino acids: CAWRGRGSGGAFF.

There are many counts of this clonotype. The CDR3 DNA reads as TGTGCCAGCAGCCTGGGGACTAGCGGGACTGATGAGCAGTTCTTC. Its translation is CASSLGTSGTDEQFF. The J gene is TRBJ2-1, the V gene TRBV7-9; 13 bases align to TRBD2. The CDR3 consists of 15 residues. The V gene end was trimmed by 5 bases and the J gene end by 8 bases; junction bases not matched to a gene: 6. Per the germline V gene, CDR1 is SEHNR and CDR2 is FQNEAQ (reference sequence).

In its sample, this clonotype was seen a few times. The genes are TRBV11-2 and TRBJ2-1; 7 nucleotides align to TRBD1. The CDR3 runs to 18 residues. The junction had 16 bases not matched to a gene; V was cut back by 5 bases and J by 3 bases. In germline, CDR1 is SGHAT, CDR2 FQNNGV. The CDR3 spells CASSDTGTVNRYYNEQFF. As DNA, the CDR3 is TGTGCCAGCAGCGACACCGGGACAGTTAATCGATACTACAATGAGCAGTTCTTC.

There are a few counts of this clonotype. V is TRBV2 and J is TRBJ2-3, with 7 bases that match TRBD1. Germline values: CDR1 SNHLY, CDR2 FYNNEI. This CDR3 is 14 amino acids long. With V trimmed by 6 bases and J by 4 bases, 7 bases remained unmatched. CDR3 coding DNA: TGTGCCAGCAGGGCGACTCAGGGGGCAGATACGCAGTATTTT. This codes for CASRATQGADTQYF. The full variable domain, its missing parts supplied by reference TRBV2 and TRBJ2-3, is EPEVTQTPSHQVTQMGQEVILRCVPISNHLYFYWYRQILGQKVEFLVSFYNNEISEKSEIFDDQFSVERPDGSNFTLKIRSTKLEDSAMYFCASRATQGADTQYFGPGTRLTVL.

V usage is TRBV3-1 and J usage is TRBJ2-1; D not resolved. The CDR3 has 14 residues. The germline gives CDR1 LGHDT, CDR2 YNNKEL (reference sequence). Trimming shortened V by 7 bases and J by 5 bases, and 15 bases separated the two germline ends. The CDR3 is CASTPMTGDNEQFF. The CDR3, as DNA: TGTGCCAGCACCCCGATGACTGGGGACAATGAGCAGTTCTTC.

This clonotype was observed at least ten times. The CDR3 nucleotides are TGCAGCGTCGCTAGCGGGAGCGCGCTACTAAATGAGCAGTTCTTC. This sequence encodes CSVASGSALLNEQFF. This chain links TRBV29-1 with TRBJ2-1; 10 bases match TRBD2. The germline V gene has CDR1 SQVTM and CDR2 ANQGSEA. This CDR3 has 15 residues. J was trimmed by 7 bases and V by 6 bases; bases with no gene match: 12.

This clonotype was found many times. The chain uses TRBV5-1 and TRBJ2-1; D possibly corresponds to TRBD2 (5 bases). The CDR3 totals 15 residues. Trimming took 0 bases from V and 7 from J, leaving 14 bases between them. The germline V gene has CDR1 SGHRS and CDR2 YFSETQ. The CDR3, as DNA: TGCGCCAGCAGCTTGGAGCGGCAGTTGGCGAATGAGCAGTTCTTC. This encodes CASSLERQLANEQFF.

This clonotype was picked up many times. Here the CDR3 reads CASATGEGAQYF. The DNA for the CDR3 is TGTGCCAGCGCTACAGGGGAAGGGGCCCAGTACTTC. This chain joins TRBV12-3 or TRBV12-4 and TRBJ2-5; 7 bases match TRBD1. The trim removed 8 bases at V and 9 bases at J, leaving 9 bases unmatched. The CDR3 extends over 12 amino acids.

This clonotype was observed many times. The chain employs TRBV18 and TRBJ2-5, with 8 bases aligning to TRBD1. J was trimmed by 2 bases and V by 8 bases; bases with no gene match: 7. Looked up from germline, CDR1 is KGHSH and CDR2 is LQKENI. CDR3 length: 14 amino acids. In DNA form, the CDR3 reads TGTGCCAGCCTCCCGGACAGGGCACAAGAGACCCAGTACTTC. Its translation: CASLPDRAQETQYF.

This clonotype was counted ten times or more. The chain carries TRBV28 and TRBJ2-2, with D hard to call. Germline V CDR1 and CDR2: MDHEN, SYDVKM. The V end lost 3 bases, the J end lost 3 bases, and 20 bases lay between the germline ends. The CDR3 is 18 amino acids. CDR3 sequence reads: CASSFPRARRKDTGELFF. The CDR3 DNA is TGTGCCAGCAGTTTCCCACGCGCGCGGCGTAAGGACACCGGGGAGCTGTTTTTT.

This clonotype was counted a few times. V usage is TRBV11-2 and J usage is TRBJ2-2, with D perhaps TRBD1 (5 bases). V shed 5 bases and J shed 7 bases, with 14 bases lying between them. The CDR3 contains 14 residues. Germline lookup yields CDR1 SGHAT and CDR2 FQNNGV. CDR3 in DNA: TGTGCCAGCAGCCCCCAGGGCCCCGTCGGGGAGCTGTTTTTT. Protein: CASSPQGPVGELFF.

This chain uses TRBV3-1 with TRBJ1-1; the match to TRBD1 covers 7 bases. The CDR3 is 14 residues long. From germline, CDR1 is LGHDT and CDR2 YNNKEL (reference sequence). V was pared by 4 bases and J by 4 bases, with 6 bases of the junction left unmatched. This CDR3 is CASSLAGGRTEAFF. As DNA, the CDR3 is TGTGCCAGCAGCCTAGCAGGGGGTCGCACTGAAGCTTTCTTT.

This clonotype was picked up a small number of times. Germline is not matched at one junction end, which may reflect a read error. J is TRBJ2-7 and V is TRBV7-9; 9 positions agree with TRBD1. The germline V gene has CDR1 SEHNR and CDR2 FQNEAQ (reference sequence). The CDR3 totals 14 residues. The CDR3: CASSPGTGHYGQYF. The DNA of the CDR3 is TGTGCCAGCAGCCCGGGGACAGGGCACTACGGGCAGTACTTC.

This clonotype has at least ten counts. The chain combines TRBV5-1 with TRBJ1-1; weak D call: TRBD1 (5 bases). V was pared by 3 bases and J by 6 bases, with 15 bases between. Germline V gene sequence: CDR1 SGHRS, CDR2 YFSETQ. This CDR3 spans 14 amino acids. CDR3 sequence: CASSSGLGDSEAFF. For the CDR3, the DNA is TGCGCCAGCAGCTCTGGACTGGGGGATTCTGAAGCTTTCTTT.

This clonotype was picked up many times. V is TRBV11-2 and J is TRBJ2-3; D uncertain. The CDR3 has 15 amino acids. Germline assignment: CDR1 SGHAT and CDR2 FQNNGV. Between the trimmed V and J ends, which lost 3 bases and 0 bases, there was a span of 10 bases. The CDR3 nucleotides read TGTGCCAGCAGCTTTCGATCGGCTAGCACAGATACGCAGTATTTT. It specifies CASSFRSASTDTQYF.

This chain links TRBV20-1 with TRBJ2-7, with 16 positions matching TRBD2. V shed 6 bases and J 3 bases; nucleotides not matched to a gene: 17. Looked up from germline, CDR1 is DFQATT and CDR2 is SNEGSKA (reference sequence). This CDR3 has 19 amino acids. CDR3 in DNA: TGCAGTGCCTTGGAGCTGGGGACTAGCGGGAGGGCCAACTTCTACGAGCAGTACTTC. Residues: CSALELGTSGRANFYEQYF.